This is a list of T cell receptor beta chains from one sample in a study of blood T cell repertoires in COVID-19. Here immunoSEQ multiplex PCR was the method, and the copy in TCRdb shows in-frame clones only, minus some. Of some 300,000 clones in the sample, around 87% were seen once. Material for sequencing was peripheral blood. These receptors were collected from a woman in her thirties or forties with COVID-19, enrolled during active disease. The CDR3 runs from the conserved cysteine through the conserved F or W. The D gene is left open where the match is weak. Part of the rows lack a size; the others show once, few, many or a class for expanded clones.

cdr3_aa: CASSLRPDRGIEAYYGYTF
cdr3_nt: TGTGCCAGCAGCTTAAGACCGGACAGGGGGATTGAAGCCTACTATGGCTACACCTTC
j_call: TRBJ1-2
clone_size: .
v_call: TRBV7-6
d_call: TRBD1

cdr3_aa: CASSLYRTGNTEAFF
cdr3_nt: TGTGCCAGCAGTCTTTATCGGACAGGCAACACTGAAGCTTTCTTT
j_call: TRBJ1-1
clone_size: .
v_call: TRBV28
d_call: TRBD1

cdr3_aa: CASSAHPNYGYTF
cdr3_nt: TGTGCCAGCAGTGCCCATCCTAACTATGGCTACACCTTC
j_call: TRBJ1-2
clone_size: .
v_call: TRBV25-1
d_call: .

cdr3_aa: CASSQQDRLYEQYF
cdr3_nt: TGTGCCAGCTCACAGCAGGACAGGCTATACGAGCAGTACTTC
j_call: TRBJ2-7
clone_size: .
v_call: TRBV18
d_call: TRBD1

cdr3_aa: CASSLQGGDQETQYF
cdr3_nt: TGTGCCAGCAGCTTACAGGGCGGGGACCAGGAGACCCAGTACTTC
j_call: TRBJ2-5
clone_size: .
v_call: TRBV7-3
d_call: .

cdr3_aa: CASRTDSTDTQYF
cdr3_nt: TGTGCCAGCAGAACGGACAGTACAGATACGCAGTATTTT
j_call: TRBJ2-3
clone_size: .
v_call: TRBV12-3/TRBV12-4
d_call: .

cdr3_aa: CASSLVAGASPDTQYF
cdr3_nt: TGTGCCAGCAGCTTAGTGGCGGGGGCCTCTCCAGATACGCAGTATTTT
j_call: TRBJ2-3
clone_size: .
v_call: TRBV7-9
d_call: .

cdr3_aa: CASSPRTGLNEQYF
cdr3_nt: TGTGCCAGCAGCCCTCGGACAGGGCTCAACGAGCAGTACTTC
j_call: TRBJ2-7
clone_size: .
v_call: TRBV9
d_call: TRBD1

cdr3_aa: CASSPETGAGNTIYF
cdr3_nt: TGTGCCAGCTCACCGGAGACAGGGGCTGGAAACACCATATATTTT
j_call: TRBJ1-3
clone_size: .
v_call: TRBV18
d_call: TRBD1

cdr3_aa: CASTPTGFNYGYTF
cdr3_nt: TGTGCCAGTACCCCGACAGGGTTTAACTATGGCTACACCTTC
j_call: TRBJ1-2
clone_size: .
v_call: TRBV19
d_call: TRBD1

cdr3_aa: CASSLGTSRTEAFF
cdr3_nt: TGTGCCAGCAGCCTCGGGACTTCTCGCACTGAAGCTTTCTTT
j_call: TRBJ1-1
clone_size: .
v_call: TRBV28
d_call: .

cdr3_aa: CASSLYAGGDTEAFF
cdr3_nt: TGTGCCAGCAGTTTATACGCAGGGGGTGACACTGAAGCTTTCTTT
j_call: TRBJ1-1
clone_size: .
v_call: TRBV27
d_call: TRBD1

cdr3_aa: CASSLAAGLATPSMNNEQFF
cdr3_nt: TGCGCCAGCAGCTTGGCCGCGGGACTAGCGACCCCCTCAATGAACAATGAGCAGTTCTTC
j_call: TRBJ2-1
clone_size: .
v_call: TRBV5-1
d_call: TRBD2

cdr3_aa: CASSPALAGLGVEQFF
cdr3_nt: TGTGCCAGCAGCCCAGCCCTAGCGGGGTTGGGCGTTGAGCAGTTCTTC
j_call: TRBJ2-1
clone_size: .
v_call: TRBV3-1/TRBV3-2
d_call: TRBD2

cdr3_aa: CAISEPKQTGAYEQYF
cdr3_nt: TGTGCCATCAGTGAGCCCAAACAGACAGGGGCCTACGAGCAGTACTTC
j_call: TRBJ2-7
clone_size: .
v_call: TRBV10-3
d_call: TRBD1

cdr3_aa: CASTHDRAEAFF
cdr3_nt: TGTGCCAGCACCCACGACAGGGCTGAAGCTTTCTTT
j_call: TRBJ1-1
clone_size: .
v_call: TRBV6-6
d_call: TRBD1

cdr3_aa: CASIHTGTGGRYTF
cdr3_nt: TGTGCCAGCATACACACCGGGACAGGGGGCCGGTACACCTTC
j_call: TRBJ1-2
clone_size: .
v_call: TRBV28
d_call: TRBD1

cdr3_aa: CASSILQGALGETQYF
cdr3_nt: TGTGCCAGCAGCATTCTACAGGGGGCTTTGGGGGAGACCCAGTACTTC
j_call: TRBJ2-5
clone_size: .
v_call: TRBV9
d_call: TRBD1

cdr3_aa: CASRPYSGGVPASYEQYF
cdr3_nt: TGTGCCAGCAGACCTTACAGCGGGGGGGTCCCGGCTTCCTACGAGCAGTACTTC
j_call: TRBJ2-7
clone_size: once
v_call: TRBV28
d_call: TRBD2

cdr3_aa: CASSLGGFSSEAFF
cdr3_nt: TGTGCCAGCAGCCTGGGAGGGTTTTCTTCTGAAGCTTTCTTT
j_call: TRBJ1-1
clone_size: .
v_call: TRBV25-1
d_call: .

cdr3_aa: CASSQGLAGDVETQYF
cdr3_nt: TGCGCCAGCAGCCAAGGGCTAGCGGGGGACGTAGAGACCCAGTACTTC
j_call: TRBJ2-5
clone_size: .
v_call: TRBV4-1
d_call: TRBD2

cdr3_aa: CASSQAEQSNQPQHF
cdr3_nt: TGTGCCAGCAGCCAAGCGGAACAGAGCAATCAGCCCCAGCATTTT
j_call: TRBJ1-5
clone_size: .
v_call: TRBV4-2
d_call: .

cdr3_aa: CASSHRGHSEAFF
cdr3_nt: TGTGCCAGCAGCCACCGAGGTCATTCTGAAGCTTTCTTT
j_call: TRBJ1-1
clone_size: .
v_call: TRBV6-2/TRBV6-3
d_call: .

cdr3_aa: CASTSGAGETGELFF
cdr3_nt: TGTGCCAGCACGTCGGGCGCGGGTGAAACCGGGGAGCTGTTTTTT
j_call: TRBJ2-2
clone_size: .
v_call: TRBV28
d_call: .

cdr3_aa: CASSPGQPRGEETQYF
cdr3_nt: TGCGCCAGCAGCCCAGGACAGCCGAGGGGTGAAGAGACCCAGTACTTC
j_call: TRBJ2-5
clone_size: .
v_call: TRBV5-1
d_call: .

cdr3_aa: CASSPAKLVTDNEQFF
cdr3_nt: TGTGCCAGCTCACCTGCGAAACTAGTAACCGACAATGAGCAGTTCTTC
j_call: TRBJ2-1
clone_size: .
v_call: TRBV18
d_call: .

cdr3_aa: CASSVGAGFTGNTIYF
cdr3_nt: TGTGCCAGCAGCGTAGGAGCAGGGTTCACTGGAAACACCATATATTTT
j_call: TRBJ1-3
clone_size: .
v_call: TRBV9
d_call: .

cdr3_aa: CASSPPGRAGNEQFF
cdr3_nt: TGTGCCAGCTCACCACCCGGGAGGGCAGGCAATGAGCAGTTCTTC
j_call: TRBJ2-1
clone_size: once
v_call: TRBV18
d_call: TRBD2

cdr3_aa: CASSLGGQGLNQPQHF
cdr3_nt: TGTGCCAGCAGCTTAGGGGGACAGGGCCTCAATCAGCCCCAGCATTTT
j_call: TRBJ1-5
clone_size: few
v_call: TRBV7-9
d_call: TRBD1

cdr3_aa: CASSIRTARILNYGYTF
cdr3_nt: TGTGCCAGTAGTATCCGGACAGCTAGAATCTTGAACTATGGCTACACCTTC
j_call: TRBJ1-2
clone_size: .
v_call: TRBV19
d_call: .

cdr3_aa: CASSFGGNQPQHF
cdr3_nt: TGTGCCAGCAGCTTCGGTGGCAATCAGCCCCAGCATTTT
j_call: TRBJ1-5
clone_size: .
v_call: TRBV7-2
d_call: .

cdr3_aa: CASSTQGANVKNIQYF
cdr3_nt: TGTGCCAGCAGCACACAGGGGGCGAATGTCAAAAACATTCAGTACTTC
j_call: TRBJ2-4
clone_size: .
v_call: TRBV28
d_call: TRBD1

cdr3_aa: CASSTRDNDYGYTF
cdr3_nt: TGTGCCAGCAGCACACGGGACAACGACTATGGCTACACCTTC
j_call: TRBJ1-2
clone_size: .
v_call: TRBV5-6
d_call: .

cdr3_aa: CAISDFLLGRADEQYF
cdr3_nt: TGTGCCATCAGTGACTTCCTTTTAGGGAGGGCCGACGAGCAGTACTTC
j_call: TRBJ2-7
clone_size: .
v_call: TRBV10-3
d_call: TRBD2

cdr3_aa: CASSSTASGANVLTF
cdr3_nt: TGTGCCAGCAGTTCTACAGCTTCTGGGGCCAACGTCCTGACTTTC
j_call: TRBJ2-6
clone_size: .
v_call: TRBV27
d_call: .

cdr3_aa: CASSFLAGVRETQYF
cdr3_nt: TGCGCCAGCAGCTTCCTAGCGGGAGTACGGGAGACCCAGTACTTC
j_call: TRBJ2-5
clone_size: .
v_call: TRBV4-1
d_call: TRBD2

cdr3_aa: CASRKQGGNEQFF
cdr3_nt: TGTGCCAGCAGGAAACAGGGGGGCAATGAGCAGTTCTTC
j_call: TRBJ2-1
clone_size: .
v_call: TRBV6-5
d_call: TRBD1

cdr3_aa: CASRDRAYNEQFF
cdr3_nt: TGTGCCAGCCGGGACAGGGCGTACAATGAGCAGTTCTTC
j_call: TRBJ2-1
clone_size: .
v_call: TRBV12-3/TRBV12-4
d_call: TRBD1

cdr3_aa: CASSLWSSGTYNEQFF
cdr3_nt: TGTGCCAGCAGTTTATGGTCTAGCGGGACCTACAATGAGCAGTTCTTC
j_call: TRBJ2-1
clone_size: .
v_call: TRBV27
d_call: TRBD2

cdr3_aa: CATMTFGAYNEQFF
cdr3_nt: .
j_call: TRBJ2-1
clone_size: .
v_call: TRBV19
d_call: .

cdr3_aa: CASSLMTSGVGDTQYF
cdr3_nt: TGTGCCAGCAGCCTGATGACTAGCGGGGTCGGAGATACGCAGTATTTT
j_call: TRBJ2-3
clone_size: .
v_call: TRBV6-2/TRBV6-3
d_call: TRBD2

cdr3_aa: CASCVIGAREQYF
cdr3_nt: TGTGCCAGCTGCGTAATAGGAGCCCGAGAGCAGTACTTC
j_call: TRBJ2-7
clone_size: .
v_call: TRBV2
d_call: .

cdr3_aa: CASSPQTLNTEAFF
cdr3_nt: TGTGCCAGCTCACCGCAGACTCTGAACACTGAAGCTTTCTTT
j_call: TRBJ1-1
clone_size: .
v_call: TRBV18
d_call: .

cdr3_aa: CASSLAGGPDTQYF
cdr3_nt: TGCGCCAGCAGCTTGGCCGGTGGGCCAGATACGCAGTATTTT
j_call: TRBJ2-3
clone_size: .
v_call: TRBV5-1
d_call: .

cdr3_aa: CASRLDPGQSYGYTF
cdr3_nt: TGTGCCAGCCGCCTTGACCCGGGACAAAGTTATGGCTACACCTTC
j_call: TRBJ1-2
clone_size: .
v_call: TRBV28
d_call: .

cdr3_aa: CASSFPPGKNTGELFF
cdr3_nt: TGTGCCAGCAGCTTCCCGCCGGGGAAGAACACCGGGGAGCTGTTTTTT
j_call: TRBJ2-2
clone_size: .
v_call: TRBV7-8
d_call: .